Listed here are 8 T cell receptor beta chains from one sample, sequenced in a study of blood T cell repertoires in COVID-19. The assay was immunoSEQ multiplex PCR, and TCRdb's table has in-frame clones only and misses some. The table lists around 100,000 clones, 85% of them singletons, with about an eighth in the top ten. Sequencing was performed on peripheral blood. These receptors originate from a human donor in a cohort sampled during active COVID-19.

V usage is TRBV7-2 and J usage is TRBJ1-1; no firm D call. Germline V gene sequence: CDR1 SGHTA, CDR2 FQGNSA. The CDR3 contains 14 residues. The ends were cut back, 1 base at V and 3 bases at J, with 9 bases in the middle. The CDR3 loop is CASSLVVTDTEAFF. The CDR3 DNA reads as TGTGCCAGCAGCTTAGTCGTAACAGACACTGAAGCTTTCTTT.

CDR3 protein: CASSRFLRGQDGYTF. Here the CDR3 DNA reads TGTGCCAGCAGCCGATTTCTGAGGGGGCAGGATGGCTACACCTTC. The rearrangement uses TRBV6-5 and TRBJ1-2, with TRBD1 identical over 7 bases. The germline V gene encodes CDR1 MNHEY and CDR2 SVGAGI. The V segment lost 6 bases and the J segment 6 bases; nucleotides outside the gene matches: 13. The CDR3 consists of 15 residues.

The gene calls are TRBV7-9 and TRBJ1-5, with 7 bases matching TRBD1. V gave up 0 bases and J gave up 0 bases; unmatched junction bases: 5. Germline values: CDR1 SEHNR, CDR2 FQNEAQ (reference sequence). This CDR3 region has 17 residues. CDR3 sequence (DNA): TGTGCCAGCAGCTTAGCGGGGACAGATTATAGCAATCAGCCCCAGCATTTT. Translation gives CASSLAGTDYSNQPQHF. The entire variable domain, with the rest obtained from reference TRBV7-9 and TRBJ1-5, is as follows: DTGVSQNPRHKITKRGQNVTFRCDPISEHNRLYWYRQTLGQGPEFLTYFQNEAQLEKSRLLSDRFSAERPKGSFSTLEIQRTEQGDSAMYLCASSLAGTDYSNQPQHFGDGTRLSIL.

This chain uses TRBV7-7 with TRBJ2-6, with TRBD1 matching 8 bases. V was clipped by 5 bases and J by 1 base; unmatched bases: 10. Germline assignment: CDR1 SSHAT and CDR2 FNYEAQ (reference sequence). The CDR3 covers 18 residues. CDR3 region: CASSPDRDFSSGANVLTF. CDR3 nucleotide sequence: TGTGCCAGCAGCCCGGACAGGGATTTTTCTTCTGGGGCCAACGTCCTGACTTTC.

This chain connects TRBV28 to TRBJ2-2; 8 positions agree with TRBD1. Unmatched junction bases numbered 6, after V lost 2 bases and J lost 7 bases. The CDR3 has 15 residues. Germline CDR1 and CDR2: MDHEN and SYDVKM. The CDR3 region is CASSLVRGLGGELFF. The CDR3 DNA sequence: TGTGCCAGCAGTTTAGTCAGGGGGCTTGGCGGGGAGCTGTTTTTT.

The rearrangement uses TRBV11-3 and TRBJ1-1; D call uncertain. The V end lost 5 bases, the J end lost 0 bases, and 7 bases lay between the germline ends. Looked up from germline, CDR1 is SGHNT and CDR2 is YENEEA. The CDR3 extends over 13 amino acids. The CDR3 DNA follows: TGTGCCAGCAGCCGGGTAATGAACACTGAAGCTTTCTTT. It is translated as CASSRVMNTEAFF.

The chain employs TRBV28 and TRBJ1-2; D perhaps matches TRBD1 (6 bases). The V end was cut by 4 bases, the J end by 7 bases, with 16 bases between. CDR3 length equals 14 residues. Germline CDR1 and CDR2: MDHEN and SYDVKM. This CDR3 reads CASSWRGRPSGYTF. The DNA of the CDR3 is TGTGCCAGCAGTTGGCGGGGGCGCCCCTCTGGCTACACCTTC.

V gene TRBV6-6 combines with J gene TRBJ2-1; perhaps TRBD1 as D (5 bases). This CDR3 contains 11 residues. V was cut by 6 bases and J by 10 bases, with 10 bases left in between. The germline V gene has CDR1 MNHNY and CDR2 SVGAGI (reference sequence). The CDR3 is CASRQGSEQFF. The CDR3 DNA reads TGTGCCAGCAGGCAGGGTAGCGAGCAGTTCTTC.